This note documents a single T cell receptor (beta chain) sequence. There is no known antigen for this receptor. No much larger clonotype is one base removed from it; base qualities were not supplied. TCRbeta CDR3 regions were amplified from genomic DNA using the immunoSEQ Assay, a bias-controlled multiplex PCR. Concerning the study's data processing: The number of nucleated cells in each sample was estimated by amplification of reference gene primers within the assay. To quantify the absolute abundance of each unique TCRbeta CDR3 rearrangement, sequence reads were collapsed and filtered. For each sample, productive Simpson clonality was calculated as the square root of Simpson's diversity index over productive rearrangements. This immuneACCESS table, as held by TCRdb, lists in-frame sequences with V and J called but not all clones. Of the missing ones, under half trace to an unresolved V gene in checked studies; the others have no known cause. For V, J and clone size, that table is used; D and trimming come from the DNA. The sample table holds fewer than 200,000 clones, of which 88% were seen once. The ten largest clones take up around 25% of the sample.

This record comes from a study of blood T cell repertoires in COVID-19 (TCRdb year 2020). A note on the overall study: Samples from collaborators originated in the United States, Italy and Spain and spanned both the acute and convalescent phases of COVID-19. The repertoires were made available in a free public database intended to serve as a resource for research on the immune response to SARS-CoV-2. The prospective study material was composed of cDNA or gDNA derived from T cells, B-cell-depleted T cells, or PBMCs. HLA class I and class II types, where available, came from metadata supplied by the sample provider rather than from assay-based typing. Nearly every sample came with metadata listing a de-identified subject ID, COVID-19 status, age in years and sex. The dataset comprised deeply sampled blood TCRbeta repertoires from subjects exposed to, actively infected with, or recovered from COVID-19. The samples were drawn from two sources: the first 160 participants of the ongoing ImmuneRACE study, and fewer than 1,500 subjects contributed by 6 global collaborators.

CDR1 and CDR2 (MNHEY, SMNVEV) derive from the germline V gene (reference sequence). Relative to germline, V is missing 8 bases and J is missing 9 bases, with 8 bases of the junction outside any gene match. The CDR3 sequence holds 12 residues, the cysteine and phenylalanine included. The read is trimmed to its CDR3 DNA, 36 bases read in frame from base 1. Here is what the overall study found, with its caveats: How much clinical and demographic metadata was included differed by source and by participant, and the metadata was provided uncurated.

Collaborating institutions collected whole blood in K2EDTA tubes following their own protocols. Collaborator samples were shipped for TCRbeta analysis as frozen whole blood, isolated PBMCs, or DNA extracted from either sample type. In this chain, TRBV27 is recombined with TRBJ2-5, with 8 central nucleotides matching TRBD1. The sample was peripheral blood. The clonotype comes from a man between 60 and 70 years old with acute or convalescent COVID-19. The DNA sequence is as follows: TGTGCCAGCTCCAGGGGGCCCGAGGCCCAGTACTTC. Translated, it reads CASSRGPEAQYF.